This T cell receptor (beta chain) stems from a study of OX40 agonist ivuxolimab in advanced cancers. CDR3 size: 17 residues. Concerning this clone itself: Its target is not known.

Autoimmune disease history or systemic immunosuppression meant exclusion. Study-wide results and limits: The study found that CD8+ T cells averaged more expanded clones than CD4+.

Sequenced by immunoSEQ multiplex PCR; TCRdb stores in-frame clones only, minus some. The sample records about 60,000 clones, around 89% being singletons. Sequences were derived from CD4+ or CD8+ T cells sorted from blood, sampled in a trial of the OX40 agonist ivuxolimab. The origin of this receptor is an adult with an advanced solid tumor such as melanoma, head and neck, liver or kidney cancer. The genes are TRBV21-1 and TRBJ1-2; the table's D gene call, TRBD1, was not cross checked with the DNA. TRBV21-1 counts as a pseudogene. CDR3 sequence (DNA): TGTGCCAGCAGCCCCCGGACCGTACAGGGGGCGAGCTATGGCTACACCTTC. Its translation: CASSPRTVQGASYGYTF.